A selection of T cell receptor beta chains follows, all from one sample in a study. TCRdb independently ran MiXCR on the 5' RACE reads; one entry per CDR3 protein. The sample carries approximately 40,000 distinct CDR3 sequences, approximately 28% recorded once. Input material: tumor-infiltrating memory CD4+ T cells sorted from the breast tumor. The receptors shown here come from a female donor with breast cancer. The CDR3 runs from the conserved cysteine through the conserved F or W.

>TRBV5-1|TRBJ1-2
CASSNGQGSNYGYTF
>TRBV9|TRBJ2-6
CASSVAGHLNSGANVLTF
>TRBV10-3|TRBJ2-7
CAISAGGGFHEQYF
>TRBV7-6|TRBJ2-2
CASSYARGANTGELFF
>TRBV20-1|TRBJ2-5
CSARDLGETQYF
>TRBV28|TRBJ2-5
CASSLSSGREGQYF
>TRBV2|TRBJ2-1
CASSDNEQFF
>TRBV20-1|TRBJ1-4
CSARDPTGTAPWELFF
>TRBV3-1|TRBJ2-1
CASSRRAGEQFF
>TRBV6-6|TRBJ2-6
CAGSGANVLTF